This T cell receptor beta chain appears in the sequencing data of a study of blood T cell repertoires in COVID-19. In the study overall: COVID-19 samples, acute and convalescent, were from the United States, Italy and Spain. PBMCs, B-cell-depleted T cells, or T cells were the source of the cDNA or gDNA that made up the material.

The CDR3 sequence is 16 residues long. The germline V gene has CDR1 MNHNY and CDR2 SVGAGI (reference sequence). V was shortened by 0 bases and J by 5 bases, with 13 bases between the two germline ends. The table came from immunoSEQ multiplex PCR; TCRdb's copy has only in-frame clones and leaves some out. The sample records about 190,000 clones, around 79% being singletons. This sequence was found in a man aged 50 to 59 who had recovered from COVID-19. Sequenced input: peripheral blood. The chain carries TRBV6-6 and TRBJ2-2, with D perhaps matching TRBD2 (7 bases). This CDR3 is CASSYSRGRGTGELFF. DNA of the CDR3: TGTGCCAGCAGTTACTCTCGTGGGAGGGGGACCGGGGAGCTGTTTTTT.